Below are 3 T cell receptor beta chains sequenced from a single sample in a study of Tregs in tolerant kidney transplant recipients. Mixed chimerism was transient after nonmyeloablative marrow transplants from related graft donors. The repertoire was sequenced with immunoSEQ multiplex PCR; TCRdb's copy has only in-frame clones and lacks some. This sample carries 30,000 to 40,000 clones, with less than 2% going to the ten biggest clones. The source material was CD4+ T cells from blood (PBMCs), sampled 24 months after the transplant. These receptors were collected from a human patient who received a combined kidney and bone marrow transplant. Some of the T cells may derive from the graft donor.

Turning to this clone: Read data end 3 residues before the CDR3 end; the end is taken from the germline J gene. The rearrangement links TRBV20-1 to TRBJ2-1; the match to TRBD2 covers 11 bases. With V trimmed by 4 bases and J by 3 bases, 8 bases remained unmatched. The CDR3 covers 16 residues. Germline V gives CDR1 DFQATT, CDR2 SNEGSKA (reference sequence). CDR3 loop: CSANPMTSGDYNEQFF. Incomplete CDR3 DNA: TGCAGTGCTAACCCTATGACTAGCGGGGACTACAATGAG.

Note on this clone: The CDR3 extends 3 residues past the end of the read, so its final part is completed from the germline J gene. This sequence joins TRBV29-1 and TRBJ1-1; 10 bases line up with TRBD1. The CDR3 is 13 residues long. J was trimmed by 6 bases and V by 3 bases; bases with no gene match: 4. The germline V gene has CDR1 SQVTM and CDR2 ANQGSEA. CDR3 sequence: CSVERTGGSEAFF. The DNA read from the CDR3 is TGCAGCGTTGAGAGGACAGGGGGTTCTGAA.

The CDR3 sequence is CASSLAQSYEQYF. CDR3 bases read: TGTGCCAGCAGCTTAGCACAGAGCTACGAG. The V gene is TRBV11-2, the J gene TRBJ2-7, with no clear D. The DNA ends 3 residues before the CDR3 does, and the rest of the CDR3 is filled in from the germline J gene. V was pared by 1 base and J by 3 bases, with 7 bases between. Per the germline V gene, CDR1 is SGHAT and CDR2 is FQNNGV. The CDR3 spans 13 residues.